These 22 T cell receptor beta chains came from one sample sequenced in a study of immune cell composition in non-small cell lung cancer. The protocol was immunoSEQ multiplex PCR, while the TCRdb copy is restricted to in-frame clones and leaves out a portion. The top ten clones hold approximately 15% of a sample with thousands of clones, 70% to 80% of them seen once. The specimen was lung tumor tissue. The source of these receptors is a human donor with non-small cell lung cancer.

The V gene is TRBV4-1, the J gene TRBJ1-1; 8 bases agree with TRBD1. Germline V gene lookup returns CDR1 MGHRA and CDR2 YSYEKL. The CDR3 runs 15 residues. V trimming: 4 bases; J trimming: 0 bases; junction bases outside the gene matches: 4. CDR3 amino acids: CASSLGTGLNTEAFF. In nucleotides, the CDR3 is TGCGCCAGCAGCCTCGGGACAGGCTTGAACACTGAAGCTTTCTTT.

The CDR3 DNA follows: TGTGCCAGCAGGCTCCCCGGGTCCAAAAACATTCAGTACTTC. This sequence encodes CASRLPGSKNIQYF. This chain connects TRBV6-5 to TRBJ2-4; D is unclear. Between the trimmed V and J ends, which lost 6 bases and 2 bases, there was a span of 11 bases. Germline lookup yields CDR1 MNHEY and CDR2 SVGAGI. The CDR3 is made up of 14 amino acids.

The V call is TRBV5-1, the J call TRBJ2-7; a possible D gene is TRBD1 (5 bases). The V end lost 4 bases, the J end lost 3 bases, and 17 bases lay between the germline ends. CDR1 and CDR2 (germline): SGHRS, YFSETQ. The CDR3 consists of 15 residues. In nucleotides, the CDR3 is TGCGCCAGCAGCCCACAAGGACAAAGAAACTACGAGCAGTACTTC. Translating gives CASSPQGQRNYEQYF. Using reference TRBV5-1 and TRBJ2-7 for the parts outside the CDR3, the full variable domain is KAGVTQTPRYLIKTRGQQVTLSCSPISGHRSVSWYQQTPGQGLQFLFEYFSETQRNKGNFPGRFSGRQFSNSRSEMNVSTLELGDSALYLCASSPQGQRNYEQYFGPGTRLTVT.

The chain carries TRBV5-5 and TRBJ2-1, with 10 positions matching TRBD2. The CDR3 runs 16 residues. Germline values: CDR1 SGHKS, CDR2 YYEKEE (reference sequence). Unmatched junction bases numbered 6, after V lost 0 bases and J lost 6 bases. For the CDR3, the DNA is TGTGCCAGCAGCTTGGCCCTAGCGGGAGTTCGCAATGAGCAGTTCTTC. Translation gives CASSLALAGVRNEQFF.

This chain uses TRBV11-2 with TRBJ1-1, with a possible D match to TRBD1 (5 bases). V gave up 1 base and J gave up 5 bases, with 17 bases separating them. Germline V gene lookup returns CDR1 SGHAT and CDR2 FQNNGV. The CDR3 has 16 residues. CDR3 nucleotide sequence: TGTGCCAGCAGCTTAGCCCTCGGGGGGGAGGGGACTGAAGCTTTCTTT. Protein product: CASSLALGGEGTEAFF.

By sample fraction, this clone is medium-sized (0.01 to 0.1%). This chain connects TRBV5-1 to TRBJ1-1; TRBD1 is a possible D gene (6 bases). Germline V CDR1 and CDR2: SGHRS, YFSETQ. V was clipped by 4 bases and J by 4 bases, with 14 bases between them. CDR3 length: 14 residues. Here the CDR3 reads CASSHTGIVTEAFF. CDR3 in DNA: TGCGCCAGCAGCCACACAGGGATTGTCACTGAAGCTTTCTTT.

This chain joins TRBV5-6 and TRBJ2-5; the D gene is possibly TRBD2 (5 bases). CDR3 length equals 13 residues. V was shortened by 2 bases and J by 2 bases, with 7 bases between the two germline ends. Germline CDR1 reads SGHDT; CDR2 reads YYEEEE. CDR3 sequence: CASSLRGQETQYF. The CDR3 DNA follows: TGTGCCAGCAGCTTACGGGGACAAGAGACCCAGTACTTC.

This chain joins TRBV5-8 and TRBJ2-2, with 8 bases aligning to TRBD1. This CDR3 spans 14 amino acids. After removal of 4 bases from V and 8 bases from J, the junction contained 7 bases not matched to a gene. CDR1 is SGHTS, CDR2 YDEGEE, per germline. The CDR3 reads CASSLGQVAGELFF. CDR3 bases: TGTGCCAGCAGCCTGGGACAGGTCGCTGGGGAGCTGTTTTTT.

The V call is TRBV4-1, the J call TRBJ2-1; 7 positions agree with TRBD1. This CDR3 has 14 amino acids. V was clipped by 1 base and J by 7 bases; unmatched bases: 4. CDR1 is MGHRA and CDR2 is YSYEKL in the germline V gene. The CDR3 loop reads CASSQGRQGNEQFF. For the CDR3, the DNA is TGCGCCAGCAGCCAAGGGCGACAGGGTAATGAGCAGTTCTTC.

V usage is TRBV10-3 and J usage is TRBJ2-7; D is uncertain. The V and J ends lost 2 bases and 5 bases respectively, with 7 bases between them. The CDR3 spans 12 residues. Germline assignment: CDR1 ENHRY and CDR2 SYGVKD. The CDR3 nucleotides are TGTGCCATCAGTGAGGAGCTAGACGAGCAGTACTTC. It yields the protein CAISEELDEQYF.

The V and J genes are TRBV5-6 and TRBJ1-2; no clear D. V shed 1 base and J shed 8 bases, with 12 bases lying between them. CDR1 is SGHDT, CDR2 YYEEEE, per germline. The CDR3 is 13 amino acids. CDR3 coding DNA: TGTGCCAGCAGCTTGCGAGGGTATCAAGGCTACACCTTC. Its translation is CASSLRGYQGYTF.

The V gene is TRBV27, the J gene TRBJ2-3; D is possibly TRBD1 (5 bases). This CDR3 has 15 residues. Trimming shortened V by 4 bases and J by 0 bases, and 11 bases separated the two germline ends. Germline CDR1 reads MNHEY; CDR2 reads SMNVEV (reference sequence). CDR3 sequence: CASSSWGRSTDTQYF. CDR3 DNA sequence: TGTGCCAGCAGTTCCTGGGGCAGGAGCACAGATACGCAGTATTTT.

This clone has more than one count but fewer than ten. CDR3 residues: CASSRTGGAYNEQFF. In DNA, the CDR3 is TGTGCCAGCAGCCGAACAGGGGGCGCCTACAATGAGCAGTTCTTC. The chain recombines TRBV6-5 with TRBJ2-1, with 9 bases fitting TRBD1. The germline gives CDR1 MNHEY, CDR2 SVGAGI. This CDR3 is 15 amino acids long. With 6 bases clipped from V and 2 bases from J, the junction kept 5 bases outside the gene matches.

This chain links TRBV5-1 with TRBJ2-3; TRBD1 might be the D (6 bases). Germline CDR1 is SGHRS and CDR2 is YFSETQ. This CDR3 region has 18 residues. Trimming took off 6 bases at V and 0 bases at J, with 23 bases between the two ends. CDR3 sequence reads: CASTRGQGIYGSTDTQYF. CDR3 nucleotide sequence: TGCGCCAGCACCCGTGGGCAGGGGATTTATGGGAGCACAGATACGCAGTATTTT.

The J gene is TRBJ2-5, the V gene TRBV19; 7 bases agree with TRBD2. The CDR3 consists of 15 residues. Germline loops: CDR1 LNHDA, CDR2 SQIVND (reference sequence). V lost 6 bases to trimming and J lost 7 bases; unmatched junction nucleotides: 14. The DNA of the CDR3 is TGTGCCAGTAGAACCCAGGTGGCGGGAGATGGGACCCAGTACTTC. Encoded protein: CASRTQVAGDGTQYF.

The J gene is TRBJ1-3, the V gene TRBV7-2; 9 nucleotides agree with TRBD1. The CDR3 totals 16 residues. The junction had 4 bases not matched to a gene; V was cut back by 4 bases and J by 0 bases. From germline, CDR1 is SGHTA and CDR2 FQGNSA. The CDR3 DNA follows: TGTGCCAGCAGCTCAACAGGGGGCTTCTCTGGAAACACCATATATTTT. It is translated as CASSSTGGFSGNTIYF.

CDR3 loop: CASSPHPQGAPGAEAFF. The CDR3 DNA is TGTGCCAGCAGTCCCCACCCCCAGGGGGCACCAGGCGCTGAAGCTTTCTTT. This chain connects TRBV27 to TRBJ1-1; 8 nucleotides match TRBD1. Germline CDR1 reads MNHEY; CDR2 reads SMNVEV (reference sequence). J lost 6 bases, V lost 5 bases, and 17 bases had no gene match. CDR3 size: 17 residues.

The CDR3 DNA reads as TGTGCCAGCAGCCCCCGGACAGGTCCGGGTTACGATGGGAAACTGTTTTTT. It encodes CASSPRTGPGYDGKLFF. This chain connects TRBV11-3 to TRBJ1-4, with 7 bases lining up with TRBD1. This CDR3 comprises 17 residues. Germline V gene lookup returns CDR1 SGHNT and CDR2 YENEEA. The V segment lost 5 bases and the J segment 11 bases; nucleotides outside the gene matches: 20.

This clone was detected only a few times. V and J are TRBV6-6 and TRBJ2-1; 7 nucleotides align to TRBD2. In germline, CDR1 is MNHNY, CDR2 SVGAGI (reference sequence). Germline trimming cut 8 bases from V and 0 bases from J; bases unmatched to any gene: 10. The CDR3 is made up of 16 amino acids. The CDR3 bases are TGTGCCAGCCGAACCCTTCTAGCGGACTCCTACAATGAGCAGTTCTTC. It encodes CASRTLLADSYNEQFF.

CDR3 sequence: CASSDYRVNTEAFF. CDR3 nucleotide sequence: TGTGCCAGCAGTGACTACAGGGTGAACACTGAAGCTTTCTTT. The V and J genes are TRBV6-1 and TRBJ1-1; the D gene is possibly TRBD1 (6 bases). This CDR3 is 14 amino acids long. The V and J ends lost 3 bases and 0 bases respectively, with 8 bases between them. The germline V gene encodes CDR1 MNHNS and CDR2 SASEGT.

This clone turned up a few times. V and J are TRBV2 and TRBJ1-2; D call uncertain. This CDR3 is 12 amino acids long. Germline lookup yields CDR1 SNHLY and CDR2 FYNNEI. Trimming removed 3 bases at V and 7 bases at J, with 9 bases between. The CDR3 nucleotides read TGTGCCAGCAGTGACAGGAAGGCTGGCTACACCTTC. Translation: CASSDRKAGYTF.

The rearrangement uses TRBV19 and TRBJ2-7, with TRBD1 matching 8 bases. Germline lookup yields CDR1 LNHDA and CDR2 SQIVND (reference sequence). The J segment lost 4 bases and the V segment lost 6 bases, leaving 11 bases of the junction unmatched. The CDR3 extends over 15 amino acids. The CDR3 DNA follows: TGTGCCAGTAGCCTAGGACAGGGTGAGGTTTACGAGCAGTACTTC. It yields the protein CASSLGQGEVYEQYF.